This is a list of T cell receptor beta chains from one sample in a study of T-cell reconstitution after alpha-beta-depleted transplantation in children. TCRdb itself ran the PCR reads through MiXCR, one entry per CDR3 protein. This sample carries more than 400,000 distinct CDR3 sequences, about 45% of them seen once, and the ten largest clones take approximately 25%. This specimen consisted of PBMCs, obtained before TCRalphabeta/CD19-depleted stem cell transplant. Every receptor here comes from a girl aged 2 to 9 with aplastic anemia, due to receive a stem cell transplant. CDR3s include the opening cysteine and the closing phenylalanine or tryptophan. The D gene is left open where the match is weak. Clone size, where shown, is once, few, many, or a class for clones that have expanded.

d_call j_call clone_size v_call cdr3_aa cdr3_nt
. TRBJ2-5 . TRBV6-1 CASKPDVQETQYF TGTGCCAGCAAGCCTGATGTACAAGAGACCCAGTACTTC
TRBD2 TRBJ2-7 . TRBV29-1 CSVWGLAGGSGYEQYF TGCAGCGTGTGGGGACTAGCGGGAGGGAGCGGTTACGAGCAGTACTTC
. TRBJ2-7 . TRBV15 CATSRGSRASYEQYF TGTGCCACCAGCAGAGGATCCAGGGCCTCCTACGAGCAGTACTTC
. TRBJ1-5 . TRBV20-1 CSARAQVNQPQHF TGCAGTGCTAGAGCGCAGGTCAATCAGCCCCAGCATTTT
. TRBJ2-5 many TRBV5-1 CASSLKQGGVETQYF TGCGCCAGCAGCCTGAAACAGGGAGGCGTGGAGACCCAGTACTTC
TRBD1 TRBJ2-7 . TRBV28 CASSSGTALYEQYF TGTGCCAGCAGCTCCGGGACAGCACTCTACGAGCAGTACTTC
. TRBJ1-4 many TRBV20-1 CSARGPGNSEKLFF TGCAGTGCTAGGGGGCCAGGGAATTCTGAAAAACTGTTTTTT
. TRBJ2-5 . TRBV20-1 CSASWQAAQETQYF TGCAGTGCTAGTTGGCAGGCGGCACAAGAGACCCAGTACTTC
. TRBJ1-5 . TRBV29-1 CSVGQVGSNQPQHF TGCAGCGTTGGACAGGTTGGGAGCAATCAGCCCCAGCATTTT
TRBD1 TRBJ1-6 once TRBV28 CASSLRDRALGSPLHF TGTGCCAGCAGCCTCCGGGACAGGGCACTGGGTTCACCCCTCCACTTT
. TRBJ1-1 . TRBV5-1 CASSLVGGSSTEAFF TGCGCCAGCAGCTTGGTGGGGGGGAGCAGCACTGAAGCTTTCTTT
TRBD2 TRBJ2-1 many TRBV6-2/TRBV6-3 CASNLAGANEQFF TGTGCCAGCAATCTAGCGGGAGCCAATGAGCAGTTCTTC
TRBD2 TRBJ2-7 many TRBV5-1 CASSLAAGGSYEQYF TGTGCCAGCAGCTTGGCAGCGGGAGGTTCCTACGAGCAGTACTTC
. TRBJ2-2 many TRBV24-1 CATSLGTGELFF TGTGCCACCAGCCTGGGCACCGGGGAGCTGTTTTTT
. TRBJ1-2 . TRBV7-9 CASIPLSGQNYGYTF TGTGCCAGCATCCCTCTGTCCGGACAGAACTATGGCTACACCTTC
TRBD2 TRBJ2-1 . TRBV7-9 CASSLNLAGGNEQFF TGTGCCAGCAGCTTAAATCTAGCGGGAGGCAATGAGCAGTTCTTC
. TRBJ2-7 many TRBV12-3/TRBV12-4 CASSLEFGSVYEQYF TGTGCCAGCAGTTTAGAATTTGGGTCGGTCTACGAGCAGTACTTC
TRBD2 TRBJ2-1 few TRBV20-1 CSVAGAPPGEQFF TGCAGTGTGGCGGGAGCCCCACCGGGTGAGCAGTTCTTC
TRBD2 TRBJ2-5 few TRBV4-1 CASSPRGTSGQETQYF TGCGCCAGCAGCCCCCGAGGGACTAGCGGCCAAGAGACCCAGTACTTC
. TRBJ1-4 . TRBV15 CATSRDLGAGEKLFF TGTGCCACCAGCAGAGATCTCGGAGCGGGGGAAAAACTGTTTTTT
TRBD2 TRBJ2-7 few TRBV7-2 CASSLAGAGGPEQYF TGTGCCAGCAGCTTAGCAGGAGCGGGGGGGCCCGAGCAGTACTTC
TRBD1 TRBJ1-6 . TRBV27 CASKNQGDNSPLHF TGTGCCAGCAAAAACCAGGGGGATAATTCACCCCTCCACTTT
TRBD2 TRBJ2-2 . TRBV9 CASSVAGRANGELFF TGTGCCAGCAGCGTAGCCGGGAGGGCCAACGGGGAGCTGTTTTTT
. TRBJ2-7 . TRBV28 CASRFTGTNDEQYF TGTGCCAGCAGATTCACCGGGACCAACGACGAGCAGTACTTC
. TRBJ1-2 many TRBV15 CATSRDGRGDYGYTF TGTGCCACCAGCAGAGATGGAAGGGGAGACTATGGCTACACCTTC
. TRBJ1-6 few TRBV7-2 CASSLNGPSPLHF TGTGCCAGCAGCTTAAACGGGCCATCACCCCTCCACTTT
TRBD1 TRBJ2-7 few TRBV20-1 CSARQDRDHEQYF TGCAGTGCTAGACAAGACAGGGACCACGAGCAGTACTTC
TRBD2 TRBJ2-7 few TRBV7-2 CASSRTSGGADEQYF TGTGCCAGCAGCAGGACTAGCGGGGGGGCGGATGAGCAGTACTTC
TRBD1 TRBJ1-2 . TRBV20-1 CSANRGYGYTF TGCAGTGCGAACAGGGGGTATGGCTACACCTTC